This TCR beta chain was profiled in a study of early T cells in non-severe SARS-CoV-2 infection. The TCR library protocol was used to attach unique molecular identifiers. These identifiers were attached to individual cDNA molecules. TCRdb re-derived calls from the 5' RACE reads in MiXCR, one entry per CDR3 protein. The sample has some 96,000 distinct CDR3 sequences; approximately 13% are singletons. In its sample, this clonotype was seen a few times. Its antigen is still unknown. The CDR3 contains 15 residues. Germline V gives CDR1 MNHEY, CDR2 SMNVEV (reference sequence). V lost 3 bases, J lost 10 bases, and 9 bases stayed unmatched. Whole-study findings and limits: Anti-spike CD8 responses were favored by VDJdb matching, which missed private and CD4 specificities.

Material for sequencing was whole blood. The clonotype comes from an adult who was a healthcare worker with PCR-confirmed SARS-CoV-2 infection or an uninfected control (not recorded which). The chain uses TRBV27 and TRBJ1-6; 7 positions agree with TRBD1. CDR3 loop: CASSFDVGGRSPLHF. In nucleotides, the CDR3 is TGTGCCAGCAGTTTTGACGTAGGGGGCAGATCACCCCTCCACTTT.